This passage covers 26 T cell receptor beta chains from one sample sequenced in a study of radiation and T cells in renal cell carcinoma. The protocol was immunoSEQ multiplex PCR, while the TCRdb copy is restricted to in-frame clones and leaves out a portion. This table has about 120,000 clones, around 82% appearing once. The time point denotes: blood 2 weeks post-SBRT. Documented treatment: 15 Gy SBRT to primary tumor, nephrectomy 4 weeks later. Here the sequenced sample was blood, taken from a patient whose treatment included radiotherapy and nephrectomy. These receptors all come from a man aged 45-65 years with renal cell carcinoma.

This clone was observed a few times. One end of the junction varies from germline; a read error may be responsible. This rearrangement joins TRBV11-3 to TRBJ1-2, with D perhaps matching TRBD1 (5 bases). Germline V gene sequence: CDR1 SGHNT, CDR2 YENEEA. The CDR3 has 13 amino acids. The CDR3 reads CASSLDLIGDQHF. CDR3 nucleotides: TGTGCCAGCAGCTTAGATCTGATAGGGGATCAACACTTC.

The sample holds a few counts of this clone. V and J are TRBV7-9 and TRBJ1-2; 11 positions match TRBD1. CDR3 length: 16 residues. Germline CDR1 and CDR2: SEHNR and FQNEAQ (reference sequence). V trimming: 4 bases; J trimming: 3 bases; junction bases outside the gene matches: 7. The CDR3 sequence: CASSSGQGAGDYGYTF. As DNA, the CDR3 is TGTGCCAGCAGCTCCGGACAGGGGGCGGGGGACTATGGCTACACCTTC.

This clone was found once. The chain uses TRBV2 and TRBJ2-5; D unresolved. CDR1 and CDR2 (germline): SNHLY, FYNNEI. V lost 2 bases, J lost 2 bases, and 6 bases lay in between. This CDR3 spans 13 amino acids. This CDR3 reads CASSEHTQETQYF. CDR3 DNA sequence: TGTGCCAGCAGTGAACACACGCAAGAGACCCAGTACTTC.

The gene calls are TRBV5-6 and TRBJ2-5; tentatively, D is TRBD2 (6 bases). V lost 6 bases, J lost 1 base, and 13 bases lay in between. This CDR3 region has 14 residues. Per germline, CDR1 SGHDT and CDR2 YYEEEE. CDR3 DNA: TGTGCCAGCAACAAAGCGGGCCTCCAAGAGACCCAGTACTTC. This sequence encodes CASNKAGLQETQYF. Full variable domain (missing parts from reference TRBV5-6 and TRBJ2-5): DAGVTQSPTHLIKTRGQQVTLRCSPKSGHDTVSWYQQALGQGPQFIFQYYEEEERQRGNFPDRFSGHQFPNYSSELNVNALLLGDSALYLCASNKAGLQETQYFGPGTRLLVL.

The chain is built from TRBV5-1 and TRBJ2-5, with D perhaps matching TRBD2 (5 bases). Germline V lookup: CDR1 SGHRS, CDR2 YFSETQ. The CDR3 is 14 residues long. Trimming took off 4 bases at V and 4 bases at J, with 14 bases between the two ends. The CDR3, as DNA: TGCGCCAGCAGCGGAGGAGCGGCGGCAGAGACCCAGTACTTC. Its translation is CASSGGAAAETQYF.

The chain employs TRBV12-5 and TRBJ2-2, with unresolved D. CDR1 is LGHNT, CDR2 FRNRAP, per germline. With 5 bases removed from V and 3 bases from J, the gap between germline ends came to 4 bases. The CDR3 consists of 12 residues. Written as DNA, the CDR3 is TGTGCTAGTGGTAGGGACACCGGGGAGCTGTTTTTT. It is translated as CASGRDTGELFF.

This chain uses TRBV6-5 with TRBJ2-5; TRBD1 is a possible D gene (6 bases). Trimming removed 6 bases at V and 5 bases at J, with 13 bases between. Per germline, CDR1 MNHEY and CDR2 SVGAGI. This CDR3 has 13 residues. CDR3 residues: CASSSYRVETQYF. The CDR3 region has the DNA TGTGCCAGCAGCTCTTACAGGGTGGAGACCCAGTACTTC.

The chain couples TRBV6-5 to TRBJ2-2; 9 bases line up with TRBD1. The CDR3 has 15 residues. Unmatched junction bases numbered 6, after V lost 3 bases and J lost 7 bases. Germline lookup yields CDR1 MNHEY and CDR2 SVGAGI. The CDR3 region is CASSYGTGLVGELFF. The CDR3 nucleotides are TGTGCCAGCAGTTATGGGACAGGGTTGGTCGGGGAGCTGTTTTTT.

This clone was recorded a few times. The chain couples TRBV6-6 to TRBJ1-1; D is unclear. Germline lookup yields CDR1 MNHNY and CDR2 SVGAGI (reference sequence). V lost 4 bases and J lost 1, with 7 bases in between. The CDR3 runs to 13 residues. Here the CDR3 DNA reads TGTGCCAGCAGTTCCCAGACGAACACTGAAGCTTTCTTT. This encodes CASSSQTNTEAFF.

V usage is TRBV19 and J usage is TRBJ1-1, with no clear D. Deletions cut 3 bases from V and 10 bases from J, with 12 bases between. CDR1 and CDR2 from the germline V gene are LNHDA and SQIVND (reference sequence). CDR3 length equals 12 residues. The CDR3 is CASSISPLGAFF. The CDR3 DNA sequence: TGTGCCAGTAGTATTTCCCCCCTGGGAGCTTTCTTT.

This clone was detected once. The rearrangement joins TRBV5-4 to TRBJ2-7, with D tentatively TRBD1 (6 bases). Germline V gene sequence: CDR1 SGHNT, CDR2 YYREEE (reference sequence). V lost 0 bases and J 2 bases, leaving 15 bases between the germline ends. CDR3 length: 16 amino acids. The CDR3 sequence: CASSLGARDIPYEQYF. The DNA of the CDR3 is TGTGCCAGCAGCTTGGGGGCCCGGGACATTCCCTACGAGCAGTACTTC.

The chain recombines TRBV6-5 with TRBJ2-1, with D perhaps TRBD1 or TRBD2 (5 bases each). The V gene lost 9 bases and the J gene lost 8 bases, with 11 bases spanning the gap. The CDR3 spans 11 residues. The germline V gene encodes CDR1 MNHEY and CDR2 SVGAGI. The CDR3 protein is CASQRGDEQFF. Here the CDR3 DNA reads TGTGCCAGTCAGAGGGGAGATGAGCAGTTCTTC.

The CDR3 DNA sequence: TGTGCCAGCACGGGTAAGAAGGACCCCAGGTCGTGCGAGCAGTACTTC. Translated, it gives CASTGKKDPRSCEQYF. The V and J genes are TRBV21-1 and TRBJ2-7. TRBV21-1 is listed as a pseudogene. The length of the CDR3 is 16 residues.

J is TRBJ1-1 and V is TRBV9, with D perhaps matching TRBD1 (6 bases). Trimming cost V 5 bases and J 7 bases, with 21 bases left between them. Looked up from germline, CDR1 is SGDLS and CDR2 is YYNGEE. This CDR3 has 15 amino acids. As DNA, the CDR3 is TGTGCCAGCAGTCCTGTCACAGGGCCGCCTTATGAAGCTTTCTTT. Amino acids: CASSPVTGPPYEAFF.

This chain connects TRBV6-6 to TRBJ1-1; no firm D call. The CDR3 totals 14 residues. V shed 2 bases and J shed 1 base, with 8 bases lying between them. Germline lookup yields CDR1 MNHNY and CDR2 SVGAGI (reference sequence). The CDR3 DNA is TGTGCCAGCAGTTACCAGGATACGAACACTGAAGCTTTCTTT. Residues: CASSYQDTNTEAFF.

The gene calls are TRBV29-1 and TRBJ2-7; possibly TRBD1 or TRBD2 for D (6 bases each). Germline V gene lookup returns CDR1 SQVTM and CDR2 ANQGSEA. V lost 4 bases, J lost 4 bases, and 20 bases lay in between. The CDR3 covers 15 residues. In DNA form, the CDR3 reads TGCAGCGTTGGCCGGCTCCGCGGGACAACTTACGAGCAGTACTTC. Translation: CSVGRLRGTTYEQYF.

The V gene is TRBV7-9, the J gene TRBJ2-5, with a possible D match to TRBD2 (5 bases). Germline CDR1 SEHNR, CDR2 FQNEAQ (reference sequence). V was trimmed by 3 bases and J by 1 base, leaving 9 bases between them. The length of the CDR3 is 14 residues. DNA for the CDR3: TGTGCCAGCAGCTTCGGCAGCGGCCAAGAGACCCAGTACTTC. Translation: CASSFGSGQETQYF.

The genes are TRBV30 and TRBJ1-4; D uncertain. Germline V lookup: CDR1 GTSNPN, CDR2 SVGIG (reference sequence). Trimming stripped 3 bases from V and 7 bases from J, with 12 bases between. There are 13 residues in the CDR3. CDR3 sequence reads: CAWSVNIAEKLFF. For the CDR3, the DNA is TGTGCCTGGAGCGTAAATATAGCTGAAAAACTGTTTTTT.

This chain links TRBV4-1 with TRBJ2-4; D unclear. The germline V gene encodes CDR1 MGHRA and CDR2 YSYEKL. The V end was cut by 1 base, the J end by 3 bases, with 13 bases between. The CDR3 has 16 amino acids. The CDR3 DNA reads TGCGCCAGCAGCCAAGCAGGCCAGCATGGCAAAAACATTCAGTACTTC. Translating gives CASSQAGQHGKNIQYF.

The chain joins TRBV7-9 to TRBJ2-7; 8 bases match TRBD1. The CDR3 has 15 amino acids. Trimming took 2 bases from V and 7 from J; bases not matched to a gene: 10. CDR1 and CDR2 from the germline V gene are SEHNR and FQNEAQ (reference sequence). CDR3 nucleotides: TGTGCCAGCAGCTTACGAGACAGGGGTTCTGGGGAGCAGTACTTC. It specifies CASSLRDRGSGEQYF.

This chain uses TRBV4-1 with TRBJ2-1; tentatively, D is TRBD1 or TRBD2 (5 bases each). V was pared by 3 bases and J by 3 bases, with 15 bases between. The V gene's germline CDR1 is MGHRA and CDR2 YSYEKL. CDR3 length: 16 amino acids. The CDR3 DNA is TGCGCCAGCAGCCAGGCCCGGGACGCCAGCTACAATGAGCAGTTCTTC. Translated, it gives CASSQARDASYNEQFF.

Of note for this clone: The same CDR3 also results from other DNA sequences found in this sample. V is TRBV5-1 and J is TRBJ2-1; no firm D call. CDR1 SGHRS and CDR2 YFSETQ come from the germline V gene. This CDR3 has 12 residues. Trimming removed 0 bases at V and 7 bases at J, with 5 bases between. The DNA of the CDR3 is TGCGCCAGCAGCTTGGATTCGAATGAGCAGTTCTTC. This codes for CASSLDSNEQFF.

This chain links TRBV7-2 with TRBJ1-2, with TRBD1 matching 7 bases. With V trimmed by 10 bases and J by 4 bases, 12 bases remained unmatched. Germline V lookup: CDR1 SGHTA, CDR2 FQGNSA. CDR3 length: 14 residues. CDR3 nucleotide sequence: TGTGCCACCAAATTGAACAGGGGATCCTATGGCTACACCTTC. Its translation: CATKLNRGSYGYTF.

This rearrangement joins TRBV11-2 to TRBJ2-3; no clear D. Germline V gene lookup returns CDR1 SGHAT and CDR2 FQNNGV. The V gene lost 8 bases and the J gene lost 2 bases, with 17 bases spanning the gap. The CDR3 contains 15 residues. The CDR3 DNA reads as TGTGCCAGCCAACCCGGGCTTTCCCCCACAGATACGCAGTATTTT. It encodes CASQPGLSPTDTQYF.

The rearrangement uses TRBV14 and TRBJ2-7; 8 bases align to TRBD1. J gave up 13 bases and V 6 bases, and 14 bases lay outside the gene matches. Germline CDR1 SGHDN, CDR2 FVKESK. The CDR3 runs 13 residues. CDR3 DNA: TGTGCCAGCAGTCCCGGGACAGGCGGCCCTCCTTACTTC. Translating gives CASSPGTGGPPYF.

The CDR3 DNA reads TGTGCCAGCGCGTACGGGGGGCCCAGCTCTGGAAACACCATATATTTT. Translated: CASAYGGPSSGNTIYF. The chain has TRBV9 and TRBJ1-3; D may be TRBD1 (6 bases). CDR3 length equals 16 residues. V was cut by 7 bases and J by 0 bases, with 17 bases left in between. Germline CDR1 reads SGDLS; CDR2 reads YYNGEE. Filled out from reference TRBV9 and TRBJ1-3, the complete variable domain reads DSGVTQTPKHLITATGQRVTLRCSPRSGDLSVYWYQQSLDQGLQFLIQYYNGEERAKGNILERFSAQQFPDLHSELNLSSLELGDSALYFCASAYGGPSSGNTIYFGEGSWLTVV.